Listed below are T cell receptor beta chains from one sample, sequenced in a study of T cell responses to AZD1222 COVID-19 vaccine. Data came from immunoSEQ multiplex PCR; TCRdb stores just in-frame clones and leaves some out. The profile shows under 150,000 clones, roughly 90% of them singletons. The specimen was peripheral blood, collected 28 days after the second AZD1222 dose. The source of these receptors is an adult who received the AZD1222 COVID-19 vaccine. Both conserved end residues are part of each CDR3. Each record gives: CDR3 DNA, CDR3 protein, clone size, J gene, V gene, D gene. D genes are given only for firm matches. Clone size is shown for a subset of rows, as once, few, many or a class of expanded clone.

TGTGCCACCAGCTGGGGACGGGCGAACACCGGGGAGCTGTTTTTT	CATSWGRANTGELFF	once	TRBJ2-2	TRBV15	-
TGTGCCAGCAGCAAACGAGAAATCAGCGAGACCCAGTACTTC	CASSKREISETQYF	-	TRBJ2-5	TRBV21-1	-
TGTGCCTGCCGGGGCTGGGGAAACACCGGGGAGCTGTTTTTT	CACRGWGNTGELFF	-	TRBJ2-2	TRBV19	-
TGTGCCAGCAGTTACGCATCCGACCGGATAGCCAAAAACATTCAGTACTTC	CASSYASDRIAKNIQYF	-	TRBJ2-4	TRBV28	-
TGTGCCAGCAGCGTAGGGGAGGGGAACATTCAGTACTTC	CASSVGEGNIQYF	-	TRBJ2-4	TRBV9	TRBD2
TGCGCCAGCAGCCAGGACAGGGCCAATTCACCCCTCCACTTT	CASSQDRANSPLHF	-	TRBJ1-6	TRBV4-3	TRBD1
TGTGCCAGCAGACGGACAGGGGGAGGTAATGAGCAGTTCTTC	CASRRTGGGNEQFF	-	TRBJ2-1	TRBV27	TRBD1
TGTGCCAGCAGTCGGGACGGACCTTCCTATGGCTACACCTTC	CASSRDGPSYGYTF	-	TRBJ1-2	TRBV6-5	-
TGTGCCAGCAGCCCCCCTACGGGAAACTACAATGAGCAGTTCTTC	CASSPPTGNYNEQFF	-	TRBJ2-1	TRBV7-3	-
TGTGCCAGCAGCCCCACGGCCAGGGGGCTAATTTCACCCCTCCACTTT	CASSPTARGLISPLHF	-	TRBJ1-6	TRBV7-2	TRBD1
TGTGCCAGCAGCCCGGGAAGCGGGAGAAGGGAGCAGTACTTC	CASSPGSGRREQYF	-	TRBJ2-7	TRBV27	TRBD2
TGTGCCAGCAGTTTCGGACTAGCGGGAGCTGCAGATACGCAGTATTTT	CASSFGLAGAADTQYF	-	TRBJ2-3	TRBV27	TRBD2
TGTGCCAGCAGCGTAGGCCCCCCGGAGAACTATGGCTACACCTTC	CASSVGPPENYGYTF	-	TRBJ1-2	TRBV9	-
TGTGCCAGCTCACCTGACTCTGGGGCCAACGTCCTGACTTTC	CASSPDSGANVLTF	-	TRBJ2-6	TRBV18	-
TGTGCCAGCAGTGGACTAGCGGGTGATACGCAGTATTTT	CASSGLAGDTQYF	-	TRBJ2-3	TRBV12-3/TRBV12-4	TRBD2
TGTGCCAGCAGCTTAGGGGGCCGGGGGACAGATACGCAGTATTTT	CASSLGGRGTDTQYF	-	TRBJ2-3	TRBV7-2	-
TGTGCCAGTAGTATGGGACAGCCCCTTAGCAATCAGCCCCAGCATTTT	CASSMGQPLSNQPQHF	-	TRBJ1-5	TRBV19	TRBD1
TGTGCCAGCAGCTTAGGGGCAGGGGACTACGAGCAGTACTTC	CASSLGAGDYEQYF	-	TRBJ2-7	TRBV7-2	-
TGTGCCAGCAGCCCCCCGTTTAGGACAGACCCCTACGAGCAGTACTTC	CASSPPFRTDPYEQYF	-	TRBJ2-7	TRBV7-9	-
TGTGCCAGCAGCGTTACTAGCGGGGGGCCACATGAGCAGTTCTTC	CASSVTSGGPHEQFF	-	TRBJ2-1	TRBV9	TRBD2
TGTGCCAGCAGGGGGGGAGGAAACACCATATATTTT	CASRGGGNTIYF	-	TRBJ1-3	TRBV11-2	-
TGCGCCAGCAGCCCAGTCATGGGAGATACGCAGTATTTT	CASSPVMGDTQYF	-	TRBJ2-3	TRBV5-1	-
TGTGCCAGCAGCCCCACTCTCAGCCGGCTCTATGGCTACACCTTC	CASSPTLSRLYGYTF	-	TRBJ1-2	TRBV7-9	-
TGTGCCAGTAGTATCCGGGACAGCAATCATGGCTACACCTTC	CASSIRDSNHGYTF	-	TRBJ1-2	TRBV19	TRBD1
TGTGCCAGCAGTTTAGAGGTTAAGAGGGAGCCCGGGGAGCTGTTTTTT	CASSLEVKREPGELFF	once	TRBJ2-2	TRBV28	-
TGTGCCAGCAGCCAAGGGCCCCTGGTGCAGTACTTC	CASSQGPLVQYF	-	TRBJ2-7	TRBV14	-